The clone carrying this TCR beta chain appeared a few times. The antigen remains undetermined. This entry comes from a study of T cell responses to AZD1222 COVID-19 vaccine. The CDR3 runs to 15 residues. The V and J ends lost 6 bases and 4 bases, in that order; junction bases with no gene match: 7. Germline lookup yields CDR1 MDHEN and CDR2 SYDVKM. Overall study results and limits: After the peak T cell response, and only then, were repertoires sampled. At study baseline, merely a handful of AZD1222 recipients were seropositive. Spike was spanned by vaccine-associated CD4 TCRs, which were dominant at 160-218 and 743-854. In a largely white British group with more females than males, clonal diversity was possibly underestimated.

Libraries were prepared by immunoSEQ multiplex PCR; TCRdb keeps only in-frame clonotypes and omits some of them. The data hold some 150,000 clones, with 89% observed a single time. The receptor was isolated from an adult in good health. J is TRBJ1-5 and V is TRBV28, with 9 positions matching TRBD1. The starting material was peripheral blood, obtained on day 0 of AZD1222 vaccination. In DNA form, the CDR3 reads TGTGCCAGCAGAAAGACAGGGGGTGGAAATCAGCCCCAGCATTTT. Its protein is CASRKTGGGNQPQHF. The whole variable domain, filled in from reference TRBV28 and TRBJ1-5, reads DVKVTQSSRYLVKRTGEKVFLECVQDMDHENMFWYRQDPGLGLRLIYFSYDVKMKEKGDIPEGYSVSREKKERFSLILESASTNQTSMYLCASRKTGGGNQPQHFGDGTRLSIL.